The clone carrying this TCR beta chain has a handful of counts. This entry is derived from a study of OX40 agonist ivuxolimab in advanced cancers. About the research overall: Dose-escalation patients had hepatocellular carcinoma, melanoma, renal cell or head and neck cancer. Past anti-PD-1, anti-PD-L1 or anti-CTLA-4 therapy was accepted, and 30% to 50% had received some.

The V end lost 3 bases, the J end lost 2 bases, and 13 bases lay between the germline ends. Germline CDR1 and CDR2: KGHSH and LQKENI. The CDR3 runs to 15 residues. Assay used: immunoSEQ multiplex PCR; TCRdb lists only in-frame clones, some missing. The sample holds 65,000 or so clones, just under 85% seen once. This receptor was obtained from an adult with an advanced solid tumor such as melanoma, head and neck, liver or kidney cancer. The rearrangement uses TRBV18 and TRBJ1-2; the D gene is possibly TRBD1 (5 bases). The starting material was CD4+ or CD8+ T cells sorted from blood, obtained in a trial of the OX40 agonist ivuxolimab. In DNA, the CDR3 is TGTGCCAGCTCACCGACCCTGGACACAAACTATGGCTACACCTTC. Its protein is CASSPTLDTNYGYTF.